Each of the 32 T cell receptor beta chains below was sequenced from the same sample in a study of T cells in Graves' hyperthyroidism and ophthalmopathy. TCR beta CDR3 region amplification was performed from RNA transcripts. Using the HTBI primer set, a first-round RT-PCR was run on the TCR CDR3. TCRdb ran MiXCR on the multiplex PCR reads and lists one entry per CDR3 protein. The sample holds approximately 700,000 distinct CDR3 sequences, about a sixth seen once. The specimen sequenced was blood. These receptors were obtained from a man in his late teens or twenties with Graves' hyperthyroidism.

This clonotype was seen a handful of times. This chain's CDR3 is CASSLWGRQSQYF. The DNA for the CDR3 is TGTGCCAGCAGCCTCTGGGGTCGCCAGAGCCAGTACTTC. The chain carries TRBV12-3 or TRBV12-4 and TRBJ2-5; D gene uncertain. The CDR3 is 13 amino acids. Trimming shortened V by 6 bases and J by 10 bases, and 18 bases separated the two germline ends.

This clonotype has at least ten counts. J is TRBJ1-1 and V is TRBV20-1; D might be TRBD1 (6 bases). Germline V CDR1 and CDR2: DFQATT, SNEGSKA (reference sequence). The V end lost 6 bases, the J end lost 0 bases, and 14 bases lay between the germline ends. The CDR3 loop spans 14 amino acids. The CDR3 protein is CSAIRDTLNTEAFF. In nucleotides, the CDR3 is TGCAGTGCAATCCGGGACACCTTGAACACTGAAGCTTTCTTT.

The sample holds many counts of this clonotype. V usage is TRBV12-3 or TRBV12-4 and J usage is TRBJ1-6; tentative D call: TRBD1 (6 bases). Trimming removed 6 bases at V and 7 bases at J, with 16 bases between. The CDR3 loop spans 15 amino acids. The CDR3 DNA sequence: TGTGCCAGCAGCTACGTCGGGGGGGGCAATTCACCCCTCCACTTT. Encoded protein: CASSYVGGGNSPLHF.

This clonotype came up many times. The J gene is TRBJ2-7, the V gene TRBV6-2 or TRBV6-3; no definite D call. The length of the CDR3 is 16 residues. V was trimmed by 2 bases and J by 0 bases, leaving 14 bases between them. CDR1 MNHEY and CDR2 SVGEGT come from the germline V gene. The CDR3 loop reads CASSYQQAESSYEQYF. The CDR3 region has the DNA TGTGCCAGCAGTTACCAGCAGGCAGAGAGCTCCTACGAGCAGTACTTC.

This clonotype was counted at least ten times. The chain couples TRBV29-1 to TRBJ1-1, with 8 bases aligning to TRBD1. The V gene end was trimmed by 7 bases and the J gene end by 0 bases; junction bases not matched to a gene: 7. The germline V gene has CDR1 SQVTM and CDR2 ANQGSEA. The CDR3 is 14 amino acids. The CDR3 is CSGEEQGVNTEAFF. The CDR3 DNA reads TGCAGCGGAGAAGAACAGGGGGTGAACACTGAAGCTTTCTTT.

This clonotype was recorded many times. The chain carries TRBV29-1 and TRBJ2-3, with TRBD1 as a possible D gene (6 bases). V was clipped by 1 base and J by 3 bases, with 11 bases between them. The CDR3 extends over 14 amino acids. Germline CDR1 and CDR2: SQVTM and ANQGSEA. The CDR3 loop is CSVEVLDRTDTQYF. In nucleotides, the CDR3 is TGCAGCGTTGAAGTCTTGGACAGAACAGATACGCAGTATTTT.

This clonotype has more than one count but fewer than ten. The V and J genes are TRBV6-1 and TRBJ1-1; TRBD1 is a possible D gene (6 bases). Trimming removed 6 bases at V and 4 bases at J, with 18 bases between. Per the germline V gene, CDR1 is MNHNS and CDR2 is SASEGT. This CDR3 has 15 amino acids. The CDR3 DNA is TGTGCCAGCAGACCAGGAGGACAGCCTGCCACTGAAGCTTTCTTT. This encodes CASRPGGQPATEAFF.

This clonotype was seen a few times. This chain joins TRBV18 and TRBJ1-6; D remains ambiguous. This CDR3 region has 16 residues. Trimming cost V 2 bases and J 0 bases, with 8 bases left between them. Per the germline V gene, CDR1 is KGHSH and CDR2 is LQKENI. CDR3 in DNA: TGTGCCAGCTCACCAACCCGGAGCTCCTATAATTCACCCCTCCACTTT. It specifies CASSPTRSSYNSPLHF.

As for this clonotype: Relative to the germline gene, one junction end is altered; a read error may explain this. The chain combines TRBV6-2 or TRBV6-3 with TRBJ1-1, with D maybe TRBD1 (6 bases). The CDR3 spans 14 residues. The V gene's germline CDR1 is MNHEY and CDR2 SVGEGT. The CDR3: CASSYQGPAGAASF. DNA for the CDR3: TGTGCCAGCAGTTACCAGGGGCCGGCCGGGGCAGCTTCCTTT.

This chain joins TRBV2 and TRBJ2-5; 10 positions agree with TRBD1. Trimming at V came to 7 bases and at J to 2 bases, leaving 4 bases not matched to a gene. In germline, CDR1 is SNHLY, CDR2 FYNNEI. This CDR3 has 14 residues. The CDR3: CASNRDRGQETQYF. For the CDR3, the DNA is TGTGCCAGCAACCGGGACAGGGGACAAGAGACCCAGTACTTC.

Turning to this clonotype: A much larger clone lies a single base off, so this may be a read error. This chain uses TRBV18 with TRBJ1-1; the match to TRBD1 covers 8 bases. This CDR3 has 15 residues. CDR1 KGHSH and CDR2 LQKENI come from the germline V gene. CDR3 sequence reads: CAGSPGTGWDTEAFF. The CDR3 DNA follows: TGTGCCGGCTCACCGGGGACAGGCTGGGACACTGAAGCTTTCTTT.

This clonotype was seen repeatedly, ten times or more. The V and J genes are TRBV2 and TRBJ1-5; D is unclear. Germline assignment: CDR1 SNHLY and CDR2 FYNNEI. The CDR3 runs 14 residues. V was clipped by 5 bases and J by 4 bases, with 12 bases between them. This chain's CDR3 is CASSLELTNQPQHF. Written as DNA, the CDR3 is TGTGCCAGCAGTTTGGAATTGACGAATCAGCCCCAGCATTTT.

The chain is built from TRBV7-9 and TRBJ2-3; weak D call: TRBD1 (5 bases). CDR1 and CDR2 from the germline V gene are SEHNR and FQNEAQ (reference sequence). The CDR3 is made up of 15 amino acids. The germline V and J ends were trimmed by 2 bases and 2 bases, with 11 bases remaining between them. The CDR3 loop reads CASSLKGLVTDTQYF. DNA for the CDR3: TGTGCCAGCAGCTTAAAGGGGTTGGTCACAGATACGCAGTATTTT.

The CDR3 DNA reads as TGTGCCAGCAGTCTCGGGACTAGCGGGGAGAATGAGCAGTTCTTC. Its protein is CASSLGTSGENEQFF. This sequence joins TRBV27 and TRBJ2-1, with 13 positions matching TRBD2. The germline V gene has CDR1 MNHEY and CDR2 SMNVEV (reference sequence). With 5 bases clipped from V and 7 bases from J, the junction kept 5 bases outside the gene matches. The CDR3 spans 15 residues.

This clonotype was recorded many times. The V and J genes are TRBV7-6 and TRBJ2-3; 8 bases line up with TRBD2. Trimming removed 5 bases from V and 4 bases from J; junction bases left unmatched: 14. The germline CDR1 and CDR2 sequences are SGHVS and FNYEAQ. This CDR3 is 17 amino acids long. The CDR3 region is CASSPNLGLVSADTQYF. The DNA for the CDR3 is TGTGCCAGCAGCCCAAACTTGGGACTAGTATCGGCAGATACGCAGTATTTT. The full variable domain, completed using reference TRBV7-6 and TRBJ2-3, is GAGVSQSPRYKVTKRGQDVALRCDPISGHVSLYWYRQALGQGPEFLTYFNYEAQQDKSGLPNDRFSAERPEGSISTLTIQRTEQRDSAMYRCASSPNLGLVSADTQYFGPGTRLTVL.

This clonotype has a count of ten or more. V is TRBV5-1 and J is TRBJ1-1, with D maybe TRBD1 (6 bases). V lost 7 bases to trimming and J lost 6 bases, with 19 bases between them. Germline CDR1 is SGHRS and CDR2 is YFSETQ. CDR3 length: 14 amino acids. CDR3 loop: CASREDQGGPEAFF. Here the CDR3 DNA reads TGCGCCAGCCGAGAAGACCAAGGGGGTCCTGAAGCTTTCTTT. The full variable domain, with the rest looked up from reference TRBV5-1 and TRBJ1-1, is KAGVTQTPRYLIKTRGQQVTLSCSPISGHRSVSWYQQTPGQGLQFLFEYFSETQRNKGNFPGRFSGRQFSNSRSEMNVSTLELGDSALYLCASREDQGGPEAFFGQGTRLTVV.

The chain uses TRBV20-1 and TRBJ2-1; 9 bases are shared with TRBD2. Per the germline V gene, CDR1 is DFQATT and CDR2 is SNEGSKA (reference sequence). J lost 5 bases, V lost 1 base, and 9 bases had no gene match. The CDR3 loop spans 16 amino acids. CDR3 nucleotides: TGCAGTGCTAGAGCGCTCGGGCTAGCGGGGCACAATGAGCAGTTCTTC. Amino acid sequence: CSARALGLAGHNEQFF.

This chain uses TRBV5-1 with TRBJ1-1, with D possibly TRBD1 on 6 matching bases. Germline V lookup: CDR1 SGHRS, CDR2 YFSETQ. The CDR3 totals 15 residues. V gave up 2 bases and J gave up 3 bases, with 14 bases separating them. In nucleotides, the CDR3 is TGCGCCAGCAGCTTTTTTGGGGGCTCGGACACTGAAGCTTTCTTT. The encoded protein is CASSFFGGSDTEAFF. The full variable domain, rest sourced from reference TRBV5-1 and TRBJ1-1, is KAGVTQTPRYLIKTRGQQVTLSCSPISGHRSVSWYQQTPGQGLQFLFEYFSETQRNKGNFPGRFSGRQFSNSRSEMNVSTLELGDSALYLCASSFFGGSDTEAFFGQGTRLTVV.

This clonotype was recorded a few times. This chain uses TRBV11-2 with TRBJ2-6; 10 bases fit TRBD2. CDR1 is SGHAT, CDR2 FQNNGV, per germline. J was trimmed by 0 bases and V by 2 bases; bases with no gene match: 4. This CDR3 has 18 amino acids. CDR3 DNA: TGTGCCAGCAGCTTAAGGGCTAGCGGGAGCTCTGGGGCCAACGTCCTGACTTTC. It specifies CASSLRASGSSGANVLTF.

This chain uses TRBV6-2 or TRBV6-3 with TRBJ2-5, with 7 bases lining up with TRBD1. Trimming removed 4 bases from V and 2 bases from J; junction bases left unmatched: 10. Germline V gives CDR1 MNHEY, CDR2 SVGEGT. This CDR3 has 16 residues. The CDR3 reads CASSLRSARGQETQYF. The CDR3 DNA follows: TGTGCCAGCAGTTTAAGGTCGGCCAGGGGGCAAGAGACCCAGTACTTC.

This clonotype was seen ten or more times. The rearrangement uses TRBV18 and TRBJ2-5; D is unclear. V lost 2 bases and J 5 bases, leaving 9 bases between the germline ends. CDR1 is KGHSH, CDR2 LQKENI, per germline. The CDR3 loop spans 13 amino acids. The CDR3 reads CASSPGRGETQYF. For the CDR3, the DNA is TGTGCCAGCTCACCAGGCCGCGGCGAGACCCAGTACTTC. The full variable domain, with the rest looked up from reference TRBV18 and TRBJ2-5, is NAGVMQNPRHLVRRRGQEARLRCSPMKGHSHVYWYRQLPEEGLKFMVYLQKENIIDESGMPKERFSAEFPKEGPSILRIQQVVRGDSAAYFCASSPGRGETQYFGPGTRLLVL.

This clonotype was found many times. CDR3 coding DNA: TGTGCCATCAGTGTTACTAGCGGGAGGGGCGAGCAGTACTTC. The encoded protein is CAISVTSGRGEQYF. V is TRBV10-3 and J is TRBJ2-7, with 13 bases aligning to TRBD2. V dropped 4 bases and J dropped 6; count of bases not matched to a gene: 3. Germline loops: CDR1 ENHRY, CDR2 SYGVKD. The CDR3 is 14 residues long.

This chain links TRBV19 with TRBJ2-7, with D perhaps TRBD1 (5 bases). This CDR3 region has 14 residues. Germline V gives CDR1 LNHDA, CDR2 SQIVND (reference sequence). V lost 8 bases, J lost 2 bases, and 16 bases lay in between. The chain's CDR3 is CASGPGLGAYEQYF. DNA for the CDR3: TGTGCCAGTGGGCCGGGCCTAGGGGCCTACGAGCAGTACTTC.

This clonotype was counted ten times or more. V gene TRBV11-3 combines with J gene TRBJ2-5; no firm D call. The V gene's germline CDR1 is SGHNT and CDR2 YENEEA. This CDR3 spans 15 amino acids. V was cut by 2 bases and J by 3 bases, with 13 bases left in between. The CDR3 nucleotides are TGTGCCAGCAGCTTATACAGCCCAGTCGAAGAGACCCAGTACTTC. This encodes CASSLYSPVEETQYF.

In this sample, this clonotype turned up a few times. J is TRBJ2-1 and V is TRBV27; TRBD2 agrees at 7 bases. The CDR3 is 13 residues long. V lost 1 base to trimming and J lost 9 bases; unmatched junction nucleotides: 3. Germline CDR1 reads MNHEY; CDR2 reads SMNVEV (reference sequence). CDR3 DNA: TGTGCCAGCAGTTTATTGACTAGCCGTGAGCAGTTCTTC. This translates into CASSLLTSREQFF.

V gene TRBV30 combines with J gene TRBJ2-2, with 11 bases matching TRBD1. V was pared by 8 bases and J by 5 bases, with 7 bases of the junction left unmatched. The CDR3 is made up of 14 amino acids. Germline values: CDR1 GTSNPN, CDR2 SVGIG (reference sequence). Here the CDR3 reads CARRTGGGTGELFF. CDR3 DNA sequence: TGTGCCCGACGGACAGGGGGCGGAACCGGGGAGCTGTTTTTT.

On this clonotype: Since a much larger clone is just one base distant, this may be a read error. V gene TRBV3-1 combines with J gene TRBJ2-1; no clear D. Trimming removed 4 bases from V and 3 bases from J, with 16 bases in between. Per germline, CDR1 LGHDT and CDR2 YNNKEL (reference sequence). This CDR3 spans 16 amino acids. CDR3 DNA sequence: TGTGCCAGCAGCCCAACGGCGACTCCAGGCTACAATGAGCAGTTCTTC. It is translated as CASSPTATPGYNEQFF.

This clonotype has just a few counts. This chain connects TRBV29-1 to TRBJ1-5, with D uncertain. The CDR3 loop spans 15 amino acids. Trimming took 7 bases from V and 2 from J, leaving 18 bases between them. The germline V gene encodes CDR1 SQVTM and CDR2 ANQGSEA. The CDR3 region has the DNA TGCAGCGCCCTAGTGGGCGCCGGAGGCAATCAGCCCCAGCATTTT. Residues: CSALVGAGGNQPQHF.

The chain links TRBV9 to TRBJ2-3; 7 nucleotides match TRBD2. This CDR3 has 17 residues. After removal of 2 bases from V and 2 bases from J, the junction contained 11 bases not matched to a gene. CDR1 and CDR2 (germline): SGDLS, YYNGEE. As DNA, the CDR3 is TGTGCCAGCAGCGTCAACCCGAAGCTAGCGGACACAGATACGCAGTATTTT. It translates to CASSVNPKLADTDTQYF.

This chain joins TRBV27 and TRBJ2-5, with TRBD1 matching 7 bases. CDR3 size: 15 residues. CDR1 MNHEY and CDR2 SMNVEV come from the germline V gene (reference sequence). After removal of 3 bases from V and 2 bases from J, the junction contained 6 bases not matched to a gene. CDR3 region: CASSFSGQTQETQYF. For the CDR3, the DNA is TGTGCCAGCAGTTTCTCGGGACAGACGCAAGAGACCCAGTACTTC.

The V and J genes are TRBV7-2 and TRBJ1-2; D gene uncertain. Trimming took 2 bases from V and 4 from J, leaving 5 bases between them. The CDR3 is 12 residues long. Germline CDR1 SGHTA, CDR2 FQGNSA. In nucleotides, the CDR3 is TGTGCCAGCAGCTTAATGGTCTATGGCTACACCTTC. This encodes CASSLMVYGYTF.

This clonotype has just a few counts. The chain carries TRBV28 and TRBJ2-7, with 10 bases fitting TRBD2. The J segment lost 1 base and the V segment lost 4 bases, leaving 4 bases of the junction unmatched. This CDR3 has 15 amino acids. Germline V lookup: CDR1 MDHEN, CDR2 SYDVKM. CDR3 protein: CASSSGSGRSYEQYF. CDR3 bases: TGTGCCAGCAGTTCGGGTAGCGGGAGGTCCTACGAGCAGTACTTC.